This TCR beta chain was retrieved from a study of cytomegalovirus exposure and HLA in healthy donors. Primers for the PCR totalled 60 Vbeta and 13 Jbeta. Using immunoSEQ multiplex PCR, the repertoire was profiled, and TCRdb retains in-frame clones only, with some absent. The sample has about 120,000 clones; less than 85% are singletons. From germline, CDR1 is SGHRS and CDR2 YFSETQ. The length of the CDR3 is 16 residues. The V gene end was trimmed by 4 bases and the J gene end by 2 bases; junction bases not matched to a gene: 10. This receptor was identified in a woman aged 40 to 50 in good health and CMV-seronegative. V and J are TRBV5-1 and TRBJ2-5, with 8 bases fitting TRBD2. The sample comprised PBMCs. In DNA, the CDR3 is TGCGCCAGCAGCCCGGGGGGGGGCGCGGGGCAAGAGACCCAGTACTTC. Protein sequence: CASSPGGGAGQETQYF.